Sequencing of this T cell receptor beta chain was carried out in a study of technical replicates of blood from several donors. This CDR3 spans 13 amino acids. CDR1 is LNHDA and CDR2 is SQIVND in the germline V gene (reference sequence). After removal of 8 bases from V and 4 bases from J, the junction contained 5 bases not matched to a gene. Sequencing was performed with immunoSEQ multiplex PCR; in TCRdb, only in-frame clones are kept and a portion is missing. This sample has approximately 97,000 clones, with 96% found just once. The source of this sequence is a human donor in good health. The sequenced sample consisted of T cells isolated from PBMCs. The chain is built from TRBV19 and TRBJ2-5; 9 bases fit TRBD1. The chain's CDR3 is CASRQGVAETQYF. CDR3 sequence (DNA): TGTGCCAGTCGACAGGGGGTTGCAGAGACCCAGTACTTC.